The T cell receptor (beta chain) described here comes from a study of T cells after yellow fever vaccination. 5'RACE template switching added a universal primer site and UMIs to TCR cDNA. TCRdb itself ran the 5' RACE reads through MiXCR, one entry per CDR3 protein. This table holds about 170,000 distinct CDR3 sequences, approximately 11% found once. V was shortened by 4 bases and J by 0 bases, with 7 bases between the two germline ends. CDR3 length: 14 amino acids. CDR1 and CDR2 from the germline V gene are LGHDT and YNNKEL (reference sequence). This clonotype has at least ten counts. The chain couples TRBV3-1 to TRBJ1-5, with D uncertain. The sequenced sample was CD8+ T cells sorted from PBMCs, obtained 15 days after the yellow fever booster vaccination. The sequence derives from a man aged 18 to 29 who received the YFV17D yellow fever vaccine. The DNA of the CDR3 is TGTGCCAGCAGCCCAACGTATAGCAATCAGCCCCAGCATTTT. It translates to CASSPTYSNQPQHF.